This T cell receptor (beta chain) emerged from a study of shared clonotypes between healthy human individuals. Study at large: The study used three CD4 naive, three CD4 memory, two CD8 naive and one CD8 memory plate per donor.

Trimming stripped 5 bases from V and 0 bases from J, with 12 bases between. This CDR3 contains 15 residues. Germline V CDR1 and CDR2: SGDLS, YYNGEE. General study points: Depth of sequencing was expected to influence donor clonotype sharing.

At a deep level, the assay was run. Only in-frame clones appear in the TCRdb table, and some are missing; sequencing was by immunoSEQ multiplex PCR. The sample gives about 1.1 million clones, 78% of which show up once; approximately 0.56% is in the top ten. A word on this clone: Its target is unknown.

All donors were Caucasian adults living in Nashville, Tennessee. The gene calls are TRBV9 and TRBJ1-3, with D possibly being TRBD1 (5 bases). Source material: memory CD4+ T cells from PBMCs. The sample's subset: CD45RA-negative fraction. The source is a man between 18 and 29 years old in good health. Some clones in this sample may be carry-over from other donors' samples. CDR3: CASRRGDYSGNTIYF. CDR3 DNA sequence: TGTGCCAGCAGACGGGGGGACTACTCTGGAAACACCATATATTTT.